Sequencing of this TCR beta chain was carried out in a study of beta chain features in type 1 diabetes. Whole-study context: All samples combined gave just under 110 million sorted cells for examination. Study-wide results and caveats: A potential PCR bias toward shorter templates would be equal in patient and control samples. Sampled from patients, naive, central memory and Treg TCRB repertoires appeared more similar than those sampled from healthy donors.

Germline CDR1 KGHSY, CDR2 FQNENV. The CDR3 runs to 16 residues. V trimming: 4 bases; J trimming: 1 base; junction bases outside the gene matches: 6. For this clone: What it recognizes is unknown.

Each of the CD4+ naive, central memory, regulatory and stem cell-like memory populations was sorted via CD45RO/CCR7/CD25/CD127/CD95/CD27. Since all of the isolated RNA was reverse transcribed, expressed TCRB transcripts were what got sequenced. Only in-frame clones appear in the TCRdb table, and some are missing; sequencing was by immunoSEQ multiplex PCR. The table has about 250,000 clones, about 14% seen once. The origin of this receptor is a woman between 35 and 50 years old in good health. V usage is TRBV16 and J usage is TRBJ2-3, with 9 nucleotides matching TRBD1. Material: naive CD4+ T cells from blood. The CDR3 coding sequence is TGTGCCAGCAGCCTCCGGACAGGGGCACGCACAGATACGCAGTATTTT. As protein: CASSLRTGARTDTQYF. Drawing the rest from reference TRBV16 and TRBJ2-3, the complete variable domain is GEEVAQTPKHLVRGEGQKAKLYCAPIKGHSYVFWYQQVLKNEFKFLISFQNENVFDETGMPKERFSAKCLPNSPCSLEIQATKLEDSAVYFCASSLRTGARTDTQYFGPGTRLTVL.